One and the same sample provided the 25 T cell receptor beta chains below, sequenced in a study of blood T cell repertoires in COVID-19. Repertoires were generated with immunoSEQ multiplex PCR, while TCRdb's copy carries only in-frame clones and drops some. The repertoire has 200,000 or so clones, about 85% of them found once; the top ten carry around 2.3%. Sequenced input: peripheral blood. The receptors come from a man in his 70s with active or convalescent COVID-19.

The chain links TRBV28 to TRBJ2-1, with no clear D. With 1 base removed from V and 3 bases from J, the gap between germline ends came to 10 bases. The CDR3 consists of 15 residues. Germline V gives CDR1 MDHEN, CDR2 SYDVKM. CDR3 loop: CASSLFRPGYNEQFF. The CDR3 coding sequence is TGTGCCAGCAGTTTATTCCGGCCAGGCTACAATGAGCAGTTCTTC.

The rearrangement uses TRBV19 and TRBJ2-1, with a tentative D call TRBD1 (6 bases). CDR1 LNHDA and CDR2 SQIVND come from the germline V gene (reference sequence). CDR3 size: 15 residues. The germline V and J ends were trimmed by 3 bases and 6 bases, with 15 bases remaining between them. The CDR3 region has the DNA TGTGCCAGTAGTATTCAGCAGGGGATACTCAATGAGCAGTTCTTC. This codes for CASSIQQGILNEQFF.

The rearrangement joins TRBV6-6 to TRBJ1-6; 10 positions agree with TRBD1. V lost 4 bases, J lost 10 bases, and 1 base stayed unmatched. There are 13 residues in the CDR3. CDR1 is MNHNY, CDR2 SVGAGI, per germline (reference sequence). The CDR3 sequence: CASSLDRGSPLHF. DNA of the CDR3: TGTGCCAGCAGTTTGGACAGGGGGTCACCCCTCCACTTT.

The sample holds one count of this clone. The rearrangement joins TRBV28 to TRBJ1-3; D uncertain. The CDR3 sequence is 16 residues long. V dropped 1 base and J dropped 7 bases, with 17 bases sitting between them. Germline CDR1 is MDHEN and CDR2 is SYDVKM. CDR3 DNA sequence: TGTGCCAGCAGTTTATCCCTGGCCTCCAGTTGGAACACCATATATTTT. This sequence encodes CASSLSLASSWNTIYF. Full variable domain (missing parts from reference TRBV28 and TRBJ1-3): DVKVTQSSRYLVKRTGEKVFLECVQDMDHENMFWYRQDPGLGLRLIYFSYDVKMKEKGDIPEGYSVSREKKERFSLILESASTNQTSMYLCASSLSLASSWNTIYFGEGSWLTVV.

The CDR3 is CASSLSGSGQPQHF. The CDR3 DNA is TGTGCCAGCAGTTTATCAGGGTCCGGTCAGCCCCAGCATTTT. The rearrangement joins TRBV28 to TRBJ1-5; D perhaps matches TRBD1 (5 bases). Germline lookup yields CDR1 MDHEN and CDR2 SYDVKM. This CDR3 spans 14 amino acids. V dropped 1 base and J dropped 6 bases, with 10 bases sitting between them.

V and J are TRBV29-1 and TRBJ1-2; D remains ambiguous. The length of the CDR3 is 11 residues. Germline-derived CDR1 and CDR2 are SQVTM and ANQGSEA. Between the trimmed V and J ends, which lost 4 bases and 8 bases, there was a span of 11 bases. The CDR3 loop is CSVGQDGGYTF. As DNA, the CDR3 is TGCAGCGTTGGTCAGGATGGAGGCTACACCTTC.

This clone came up a few times. The chain is built from TRBV6-2 or TRBV6-3 and TRBJ2-7; D possibly corresponds to TRBD1 (6 bases). The CDR3 runs to 14 residues. V shed 0 bases and J shed 0 bases, with 6 bases lying between them. In germline, CDR1 is MNHEY, CDR2 SVGEGT. The CDR3, as DNA: TGTGCCAGCAGTTACTCGGACAGCTCCTACGAGCAGTACTTC. The encoded protein is CASSYSDSSYEQYF.

This chain connects TRBV9 to TRBJ1-3; possible D gene TRBD1, 6 bases. The germline CDR1 and CDR2 sequences are SGDLS and YYNGEE. The CDR3 sequence is 18 residues long. The V gene lost 5 bases and the J gene lost 0 bases, with 21 bases spanning the gap. The CDR3 protein is CASSVGDTRLASGNTIYF. The CDR3 nucleotides are TGTGCCAGCAGTGTCGGGGACACCCGACTTGCCTCTGGAAACACCATATATTTT.

This chain connects TRBV28 to TRBJ1-5; a weak D match, TRBD1 (6 bases). Germline V gene lookup returns CDR1 MDHEN and CDR2 SYDVKM. V lost 1 base and J lost 5, with 12 bases in between. The CDR3 is 15 residues long. Here the CDR3 DNA reads TGTGCCAGCAGTTTATCAGGGGCGGCGGATCAGCCCCAGCATTTT. It encodes CASSLSGAADQPQHF.

The chain couples TRBV12-3 or TRBV12-4 to TRBJ2-1; a possible D gene is TRBD2 (7 bases). The V gene lost 8 bases and the J gene lost 5 bases, with 13 bases spanning the gap. The CDR3 runs to 13 residues. The CDR3 coding sequence is TGTGCCAGCTCCAAGGGGGGGGACAATGAGCAGTTCTTC. The encoded protein is CASSKGGDNEQFF.

The rearrangement uses TRBV28 and TRBJ1-5, with D tentatively TRBD1 (6 bases). The CDR3 length is 13 residues. V was shortened by 6 bases and J by 7 bases, with 13 bases between the two germline ends. Germline lookup yields CDR1 MDHEN and CDR2 SYDVKM. The CDR3 sequence: CASSGGGGQPQHF. CDR3 DNA sequence: TGTGCCAGCAGCGGAGGGGGGGGACAGCCCCAGCATTTT.

The J gene is TRBJ2-1, the V gene TRBV10-3; possible D gene TRBD2, 6 bases. The CDR3 totals 13 residues. Germline V lookup: CDR1 ENHRY, CDR2 SYGVKD. The V end lost 10 bases, the J end lost 4 bases, and 14 bases lay between the germline ends. CDR3 residues: CATGRAGYNEQFF. The CDR3 DNA reads as TGTGCCACAGGACGGGCGGGATACAATGAGCAGTTCTTC.

This clone was seen a few times. The chain recombines TRBV5-1 with TRBJ2-7, with D possibly being TRBD2 (5 bases). The CDR3 is made up of 13 amino acids. Germline CDR1 SGHRS, CDR2 YFSETQ. V shed 1 base and J shed 2 bases, with 7 bases lying between them. CDR3 sequence: CASSLRETYEQYF. Here the CDR3 DNA reads TGCGCCAGCAGCTTGAGGGAGACCTACGAGCAGTACTTC.

This sequence joins TRBV6-6 and TRBJ1-6; D unresolved. This CDR3 region has 17 residues. Trimming stripped 5 bases from V and 0 bases from J, with 14 bases between. Germline CDR1 reads MNHNY; CDR2 reads SVGAGI (reference sequence). This CDR3 reads CASSLPIPISYNSPLHF. DNA of the CDR3: TGTGCCAGCAGTCTCCCTATACCGATCTCCTATAATTCACCCCTCCACTTT.

The chain is built from TRBV6-1 and TRBJ2-3; 8 bases align to TRBD2. Germline V gives CDR1 MNHNS, CDR2 SASEGT. Germline trimming cut 1 base from V and 1 base from J; bases unmatched to any gene: 7. There are 17 residues in the CDR3. The CDR3, as DNA: TGTGCCAGCAGTGAAGTCGGAGGGCGGGGGGGCACAGATACGCAGTATTTT. It translates to CASSEVGGRGGTDTQYF.

The rearrangement uses TRBV27 and TRBJ1-6; perhaps TRBD1 as D (6 bases). This CDR3 has 13 amino acids. CDR1 and CDR2 (germline): MNHEY, SMNVEV (reference sequence). Trimming took off 6 bases at V and 10 bases at J, with 13 bases between the two ends. The CDR3 loop is CASSMGGGSPLHF. The DNA for the CDR3 is TGTGCCAGCAGCATGGGGGGGGGCTCACCCCTCCACTTT.

The V and J genes are TRBV7-9 and TRBJ2-2; tentatively, D is TRBD2 (5 bases). Germline CDR1 SEHNR, CDR2 FQNEAQ (reference sequence). V shed 0 bases and J shed 6 bases, with 8 bases lying between them. The CDR3 sequence is 14 residues long. The DNA of the CDR3 is TGTGCCAGCAGCTTAGCGGGAGAGGCCGGGGAGCTGTTTTTT. This translates into CASSLAGEAGELFF.

V gene TRBV30 combines with J gene TRBJ1-2, with D maybe TRBD1 (6 bases). CDR1 and CDR2 from the germline V gene are GTSNPN and SVGIG (reference sequence). Trimming left V 6 bases short and J 2 bases short, with 13 bases between. This CDR3 has 13 residues. Written as DNA, the CDR3 is TGTGCCTGCACCCTGGGACAAAACTATGGCTACACCTTC. Translated, it gives CACTLGQNYGYTF.

The chain couples TRBV27 to TRBJ2-2, with unresolved D. Trimming pared 5 bases from V and 1 base from J, leaving 5 bases between. This CDR3 is built from 13 residues. Germline V gene lookup returns CDR1 MNHEY and CDR2 SMNVEV (reference sequence). DNA for the CDR3: TGTGCCAGCAGTCCACAGAACACCGGGGAGCTGTTTTTT. Translation gives CASSPQNTGELFF.

V usage is TRBV9 and J usage is TRBJ2-1; D remains ambiguous. Deletions cut 5 bases from V and 9 bases from J, with 18 bases between. CDR1 and CDR2 (germline): SGDLS, YYNGEE. CDR3 size: 14 residues. In DNA form, the CDR3 reads TGTGCCAGCAGGCCCGACCCCGCGGCTGGTGAGCAGTTCTTC. Translated: CASRPDPAAGEQFF.

The chain carries TRBV29-1 and TRBJ1-1; 7 positions agree with TRBD1. The V and J ends lost 6 bases and 1 base, in that order; junction bases with no gene match: 8. The CDR3 runs 14 residues. Looked up from germline, CDR1 is SQVTM and CDR2 is ANQGSEA. CDR3 residues: CSVTTGSTNTEAFF. For the CDR3, the DNA is TGCAGCGTCACGACAGGGTCGACGAACACTGAAGCTTTCTTT.

This rearrangement joins TRBV4-3 to TRBJ2-5; 12 nucleotides match TRBD2. CDR3 length: 16 residues. With 2 bases clipped from V and 4 bases from J, the junction kept 5 bases outside the gene matches. Germline V gene lookup returns CDR1 LGHNA and CDR2 YSLEER. CDR3 nucleotides: TGCGCCAGCAGCCAAACTAGCGGGGGGCTCCGAGAGACCCAGTACTTC. Amino acids: CASSQTSGGLRETQYF.

This clone came up once. Other DNA sequences in the sample encode the same CDR3. This rearrangement joins TRBV5-6 to TRBJ2-7; 8 nucleotides match TRBD2. CDR1 SGHDT and CDR2 YYEEEE come from the germline V gene. The CDR3 totals 14 residues. The V gene end was trimmed by 4 bases and the J gene end by 3 bases; junction bases not matched to a gene: 6. The CDR3 sequence is CASSLGGDFYEQYF. The CDR3 DNA is TGTGCCAGCAGCCTCGGGGGGGACTTCTACGAGCAGTACTTC.

The V and J genes are TRBV6-5 and TRBJ1-5, with a weak D call TRBD1 (5 bases). CDR3 size: 13 residues. The V gene's germline CDR1 is MNHEY and CDR2 SVGAGI. V was clipped by 8 bases and J by 5 bases, with 13 bases between them. In DNA form, the CDR3 reads TGTGCCAGCGGCTTCCGGGGGGATCAGCCCCAGCATTTT. As protein: CASGFRGDQPQHF.

The gene calls are TRBV29-1 and TRBJ1-2; 9 bases fit TRBD1. The CDR3 extends over 13 amino acids. Germline values: CDR1 SQVTM, CDR2 ANQGSEA. Germline trimming cut 2 bases from V and 10 bases from J; bases unmatched to any gene: 8. This CDR3 is CSVESGTGMDYTF. CDR3 nucleotides: TGCAGCGTTGAATCCGGGACAGGGATGGACTACACCTTC.